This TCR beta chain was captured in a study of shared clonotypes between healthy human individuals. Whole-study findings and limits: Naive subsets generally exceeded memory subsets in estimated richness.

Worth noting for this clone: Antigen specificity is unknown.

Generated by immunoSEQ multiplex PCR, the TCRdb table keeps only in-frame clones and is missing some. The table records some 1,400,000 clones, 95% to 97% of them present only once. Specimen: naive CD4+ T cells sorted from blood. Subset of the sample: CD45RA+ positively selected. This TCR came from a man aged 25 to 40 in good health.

This CDR3 reads CASSAARGPSPQYF. The CDR3 DNA follows: TGTGCCAGTTCGGCCGCGAGGGGCCCTTCTCCGCAGTACTTC. The rearrangement uses TRBV19 and TRBJ2-7; D possibly matches TRBD1 or TRBD2 (5 bases each). Looked up from germline, CDR1 is LNHDA and CDR2 is SQIVND (reference sequence). Trimming stripped 8 bases from V and 9 bases from J, with 23 bases between. The CDR3 contains 14 residues.